The TCR beta chain described here comes from a study of glioma-infiltrating T cells after dendritic cell vaccination. Looked up from germline, CDR1 is LNHDA and CDR2 is SQIVND (reference sequence). With 8 bases clipped from V and 0 bases from J, the junction kept 12 bases outside the gene matches. The CDR3 contains 17 residues. Here immunoSEQ multiplex PCR was the method, and the copy in TCRdb shows in-frame clones only, minus some. The table shows about 73,000 clones, with roughly 80% occurring only once. The V and J genes are TRBV19 and TRBJ2-5; 10 bases map to TRBD1. The TCR originated in a human donor with glioblastoma. The sequences come from blood, collected before dendritic cell vaccination. The CDR3 DNA sequence: TGTGCCAGTCCCACGGGACAGGGGCACCCCCACCAAGAGACCCAGTACTTC. It codes for CASPTGQGHPHQETQYF.